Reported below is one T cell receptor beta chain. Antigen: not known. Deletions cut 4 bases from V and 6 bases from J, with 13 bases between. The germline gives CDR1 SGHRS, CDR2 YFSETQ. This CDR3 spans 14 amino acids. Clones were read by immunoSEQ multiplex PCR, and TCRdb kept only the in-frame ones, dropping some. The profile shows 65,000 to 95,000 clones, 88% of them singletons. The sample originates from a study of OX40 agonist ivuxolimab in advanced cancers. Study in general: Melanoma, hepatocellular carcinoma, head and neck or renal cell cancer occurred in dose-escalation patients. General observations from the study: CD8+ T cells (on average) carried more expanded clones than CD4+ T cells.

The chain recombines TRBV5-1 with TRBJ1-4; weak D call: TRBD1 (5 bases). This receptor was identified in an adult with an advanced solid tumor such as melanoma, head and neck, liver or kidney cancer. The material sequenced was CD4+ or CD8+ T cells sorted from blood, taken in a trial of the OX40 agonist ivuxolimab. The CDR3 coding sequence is TGCGCCAGCAGCCGTAGCCGGGGGGATGAAAAACTGTTTTTT. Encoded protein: CASSRSRGDEKLFF. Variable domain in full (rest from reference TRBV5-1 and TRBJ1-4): KAGVTQTPRYLIKTRGQQVTLSCSPISGHRSVSWYQQTPGQGLQFLFEYFSETQRNKGNFPGRFSGRQFSNSRSEMNVSTLELGDSALYLCASSRSRGDEKLFFGSGTQLSVL.